This T cell receptor (beta chain) was sequenced in a study of T cells after yellow fever vaccination. Study background: Preparation of the low-cell-number fractions used SMART-Seq v4 Ultra Low Input.

At least ten counts were recorded for this clonotype. Its antigen is still unknown. Looked up from germline, CDR1 is SGHDN and CDR2 is FVKESK. The V end lost 0 bases, the J end lost 16 bases, and 13 bases lay between the germline ends. This CDR3 region has 12 residues. Overall study results and limits: A minor fraction of clonotypes spanned both CD4 and CD8 compartments. Compared with primary, the secondary response was weaker and peaked at day 5, not 15.

As TCR cDNA was made by 5'RACE template switching, a universal primer site and UMIs were added. TCRdb re-analysed the 5' RACE reads in MiXCR, keeping a single row per CDR3 protein. The sample gives 200,000 to 300,000 distinct CDR3 sequences, approximately 6.8% of which show up once; roughly 1% is in the top ten. This specimen was CD4+ T cells sorted from PBMCs, taken on the day of the yellow fever booster vaccination. V gene TRBV14 combines with J gene TRBJ2-1; D gene ambiguous. The clonotype comes from a man aged 30 to 45 who received the YFV17D yellow fever vaccine. In DNA, the CDR3 is TGTGCCAGCAGCCAAGATCGCCTAGTTATCTTCTTC. Its protein is CASSQDRLVIFF.